This passage covers 13 T cell receptor beta chains from one sample sequenced in a study of cytomegalovirus exposure and HLA in healthy donors. TCRdb's table, derived via immunoSEQ multiplex PCR, lists solely in-frame clones and lacks some. Of 250,000 to 350,000 clones in the sample, approximately 90% were seen once. The sample comprised PBMCs. Receptor source: a woman in her thirties in good health and CMV-seropositive.

The chain is built from TRBV11-2 and TRBJ2-5; TRBD1 is a possible D gene (6 bases). Germline CDR1 reads SGHAT; CDR2 reads FQNNGV. V gave up 4 bases and J gave up 0 bases, with 9 bases separating them. The CDR3 length is 14 residues. Here the CDR3 reads CASSSQGYQETQYF. In DNA, the CDR3 is TGTGCCAGCAGCTCACAGGGTTACCAAGAGACCCAGTACTTC.

The chain combines TRBV29-1 with TRBJ2-2; TRBD2 matches 10 bases. V shed 6 bases and J 6 bases; nucleotides not matched to a gene: 10. There are 15 residues in the CDR3. The V gene's germline CDR1 is SQVTM and CDR2 ANQGSEA. In nucleotides, the CDR3 is TGCAGCGTAGTAACTAGCGGGAAGATAGCCGGGGAGCTGTTTTTT. It encodes CSVVTSGKIAGELFF.

This clone was seen a single time. The V call is TRBV7-2, the J call TRBJ2-2, with D perhaps assigned TRBD1 or TRBD2 (6 bases each). Trimming pared 1 base from V and 5 bases from J, leaving 11 bases between. In germline, CDR1 is SGHTA, CDR2 FQGNSA. CDR3 length: 15 amino acids. The CDR3 sequence: CASSLVLGGTGELFF. The DNA of the CDR3 is TGTGCCAGCAGCTTAGTGTTAGGGGGGACCGGGGAGCTGTTTTTT.

This clone appeared once. The genes are TRBV4-1 and TRBJ1-5, with 9 bases matching TRBD1. CDR3 length: 15 amino acids. The germline V gene has CDR1 MGHRA and CDR2 YSYEKL. The J segment lost 6 bases and the V segment lost 4 bases, leaving 7 bases of the junction unmatched. The CDR3, as DNA: TGCGCCAGCAGCCCGGGACAGGGAGTTGGTCAGCCCCAGCATTTT. Translation gives CASSPGQGVGQPQHF.

The chain combines TRBV4-3 with TRBJ2-1; perhaps TRBD2 as D (5 bases). The V end lost 0 bases, the J end lost 9 bases, and 21 bases lay between the germline ends. The CDR3 has 17 amino acids. Per germline, CDR1 LGHNA and CDR2 YSLEER. The chain's CDR3 is CASSQDLGTSPVGEQFF. The CDR3 DNA sequence: TGCGCCAGCAGCCAAGATCTTGGAACTAGTCCCGTCGGTGAGCAGTTCTTC.

The rearrangement uses TRBV30 and TRBJ2-1; TRBD2 matches 7 bases. Trimming took 5 bases from V and 0 from J; bases not matched to a gene: 4. The CDR3 runs to 14 residues. From germline, CDR1 is GTSNPN and CDR2 SVGIG (reference sequence). This CDR3 is CAWGGVSSYNEQFF. In DNA, the CDR3 is TGTGCCTGGGGGGGGGTGAGCTCCTACAATGAGCAGTTCTTC.

The chain combines TRBV2 with TRBJ1-5, with 8 bases identical to TRBD1. V shed 4 bases and J 3 bases; nucleotides not matched to a gene: 8. This CDR3 has 16 amino acids. Germline V lookup: CDR1 SNHLY, CDR2 FYNNEI. The CDR3 DNA reads as TGTGCCAGCAGTGGATCGACAGGGGCGGCCAATCAGCCCCAGCATTTT. Translating it yields CASSGSTGAANQPQHF.

This chain uses TRBV27 with TRBJ2-7; D is unresolved. The CDR3 runs to 16 residues. Trimming stripped 0 bases from V and 2 bases from J, with 14 bases between. Looked up from germline, CDR1 is MNHEY and CDR2 is SMNVEV (reference sequence). CDR3 coding DNA: TGTGCCAGCAGTTTATCCCTCGGCCCAATTGCCTACGAGCAGTACTTC. This translates into CASSLSLGPIAYEQYF.

The rearrangement joins TRBV7-3 to TRBJ2-7; possible D gene TRBD1, 7 bases. This CDR3 comprises 14 residues. Trimming pared 5 bases from V and 3 bases from J, leaving 14 bases between. CDR1 is SGHTA, CDR2 FQGTGA, per germline. CDR3 sequence: CASSQGGSGYEQYF. DNA of the CDR3: TGTGCCAGCAGCCAGGGGGGTAGCGGCTACGAGCAGTACTTC.

The chain couples TRBV6-4 to TRBJ1-2, with D possibly being TRBD1 (5 bases). The CDR3 is made up of 15 amino acids. Per the germline V gene, CDR1 is MRHNA and CDR2 is SNTAGT. Between the trimmed V and J ends, which lost 6 bases and 4 bases, there was a span of 18 bases. The CDR3 protein is CASSEGQGAGYGYTF. In DNA form, the CDR3 reads TGTGCCAGCAGCGAAGGTCAGGGCGCGGGCTATGGCTACACCTTC.

This rearrangement joins TRBV7-9 to TRBJ1-1; a weak D match, TRBD1 (5 bases). Looked up from germline, CDR1 is SEHNR and CDR2 is FQNEAQ (reference sequence). This CDR3 comprises 15 residues. V was clipped by 3 bases and J by 4 bases, with 15 bases between them. CDR3 amino acids: CASSLWGTPGTEAFF. CDR3 sequence (DNA): TGTGCCAGCAGCTTGTGGGGGACCCCAGGCACTGAAGCTTTCTTT.

This sequence joins TRBV30 and TRBJ1-1; 7 positions agree with TRBD1. Germline CDR1 GTSNPN, CDR2 SVGIG (reference sequence). The CDR3 is made up of 12 amino acids. V shed 7 bases, J shed 6 bases, and the junction held 8 bases outside the gene matches. CDR3 DNA: TGTGCCTTTGACCAGGGGGGTGCTGAAGCTTTCTTT. Translated, it gives CAFDQGGAEAFF. Filled out from reference TRBV30 and TRBJ1-1, the complete variable domain reads SQTIHQWPATLVQPVGSPLSLECTVEGTSNPNLYWYRQAAGRGLQLLFYSVGIGQISSEVPQNLSASRPQDRQFILSSKKLLLSDSGFYLCAFDQGGAEAFFGQGTRLTVV.

V is TRBV28 and J is TRBJ1-6; D is unclear. This CDR3 comprises 19 residues. Germline CDR1 and CDR2: MDHEN and SYDVKM. V was cut by 7 bases and J by 0 bases, with 22 bases left in between. The CDR3 reads CASTHFPSKRSSYNSPLHF. CDR3 DNA sequence: TGTGCCAGCACTCATTTCCCATCCAAGAGGAGCTCCTATAATTCACCCCTCCACTTT.